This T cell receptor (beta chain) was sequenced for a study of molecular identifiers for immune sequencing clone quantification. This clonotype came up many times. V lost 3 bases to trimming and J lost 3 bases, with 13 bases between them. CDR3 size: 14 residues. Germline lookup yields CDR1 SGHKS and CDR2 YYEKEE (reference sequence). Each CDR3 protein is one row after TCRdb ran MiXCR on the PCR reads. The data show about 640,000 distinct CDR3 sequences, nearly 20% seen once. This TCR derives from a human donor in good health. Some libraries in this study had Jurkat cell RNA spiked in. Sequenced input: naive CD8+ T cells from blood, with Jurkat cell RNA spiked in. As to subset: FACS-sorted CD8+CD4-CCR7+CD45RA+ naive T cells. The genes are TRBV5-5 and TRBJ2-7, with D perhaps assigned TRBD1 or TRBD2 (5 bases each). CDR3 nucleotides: TGTGCCAGCAGCTCACCGGGACGGGACTACGAGCAGTACTTC. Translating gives CASSSPGRDYEQYF.